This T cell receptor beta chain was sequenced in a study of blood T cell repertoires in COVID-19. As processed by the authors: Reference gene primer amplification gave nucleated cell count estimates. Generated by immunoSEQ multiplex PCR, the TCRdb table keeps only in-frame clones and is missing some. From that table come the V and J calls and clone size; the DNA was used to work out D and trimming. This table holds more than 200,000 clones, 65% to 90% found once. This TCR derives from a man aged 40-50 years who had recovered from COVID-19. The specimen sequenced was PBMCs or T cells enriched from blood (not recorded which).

The CDR3 loop reads CASSLFQGIDEQYF. The CDR3 bases are TGTGCCAGCAGCTTGTTCCAGGGGATAGATGAGCAGTACTTC. The V call is TRBV5-5, the J call TRBJ2-7, with TRBD1 as a possible D gene (6 bases). The CDR3 has 14 amino acids. V was shortened by 1 base and J by 7 bases, with 15 bases between the two germline ends. Per the germline V gene, CDR1 is SGHKS and CDR2 is YYEKEE (reference sequence).